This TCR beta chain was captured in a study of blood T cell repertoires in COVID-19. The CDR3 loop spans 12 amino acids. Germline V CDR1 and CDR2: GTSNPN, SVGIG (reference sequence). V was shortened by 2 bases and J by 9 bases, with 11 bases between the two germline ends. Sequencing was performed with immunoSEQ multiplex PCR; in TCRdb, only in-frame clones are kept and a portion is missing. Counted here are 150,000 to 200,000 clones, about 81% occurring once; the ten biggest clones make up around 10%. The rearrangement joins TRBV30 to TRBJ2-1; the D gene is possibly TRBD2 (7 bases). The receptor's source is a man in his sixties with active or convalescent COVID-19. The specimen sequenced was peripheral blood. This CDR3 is CAWSKGGGEQFF. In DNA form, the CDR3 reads TGTGCCTGGAGTAAAGGGGGGGGTGAGCAGTTCTTC.